These 14 T cell receptor beta chains share one sample of origin, sequenced in a study of cytomegalovirus exposure and HLA in healthy donors. PCR primers comprised 60 Vbeta and 13 Jbeta primers. Only in-frame clones appear in the TCRdb table, and some are missing; sequencing was by immunoSEQ multiplex PCR. The listing contains some 160,000 clones. Sequencing input: PBMCs. All receptors come from a man aged 30-40 years in good health and CMV-seronegative.

The V and J genes are TRBV28 and TRBJ2-2; 7 positions agree with TRBD2. Per germline, CDR1 MDHEN and CDR2 SYDVKM. The ends lost 2 bases at V and 5 bases at J; junction bases unmatched: 5. The CDR3 runs 15 residues. CDR3 protein: CASSLSLAVTGELFF. The CDR3 bases are TGTGCCAGCAGTTTAAGCCTAGCGGTAACCGGGGAGCTGTTTTTT.

This chain connects TRBV27 to TRBJ1-1; no clear D. Trimming pared 2 bases from V and 5 bases from J, leaving 9 bases between. The CDR3 covers 13 residues. From germline, CDR1 is MNHEY and CDR2 SMNVEV (reference sequence). The CDR3 DNA is TGTGCCAGCAGTTTAAGTGGAGAGACTGAAGCTTTCTTT. This encodes CASSLSGETEAFF.

The V and J genes are TRBV9 and TRBJ2-7; TRBD1 aligns across 9 bases. The CDR3 consists of 15 residues. Germline lookup yields CDR1 SGDLS and CDR2 YYNGEE. V shed 4 bases, J shed 1 base, and the junction held 6 bases outside the gene matches. CDR3 sequence: CASSFTTGGSYEQYF. DNA for the CDR3: TGTGCCAGCAGCTTCACGACAGGGGGTTCCTACGAGCAGTACTTC.

The V and J genes are TRBV27 and TRBJ1-4; D is unresolved. The CDR3 contains 15 residues. CDR1 is MNHEY, CDR2 SMNVEV, per germline (reference sequence). The V end lost 8 bases, the J end lost 0 bases, and 13 bases lay between the germline ends. The CDR3 loop is CASSITGTTNEKLFF. In nucleotides, the CDR3 is TGTGCCAGCTCCATTACCGGGACAACTAATGAAAAACTGTTTTTT.

The rearrangement links TRBV6-5 to TRBJ2-1; unclear D gene. Germline lookup yields CDR1 MNHEY and CDR2 SVGAGI. V lost 7 bases, J lost 8 bases, and 12 bases lay in between. This CDR3 has 12 residues. The CDR3 here is CASTTFEDEQFF. The CDR3 nucleotides are TGTGCCAGCACCACATTCGAGGATGAGCAGTTCTTC.

CDR3 in amino acids: CASSTTGGDNSPLHF. CDR3 bases: TGTGCCAGCAGCACGACAGGCGGTGATAATTCACCCCTCCACTTT. The chain uses TRBV7-2 and TRBJ1-6, with a tentative D call TRBD1 (6 bases). V shed 5 bases and J shed 5 bases, with 13 bases lying between them. The CDR3 consists of 15 residues. CDR1 is SGHTA, CDR2 FQGNSA, per germline.

The chain uses TRBV4-2 and TRBJ1-3, with no clear D. This CDR3 contains 15 residues. The V end was cut by 3 bases, the J end by 2 bases, with 11 bases between. The germline gives CDR1 LGHNA, CDR2 YNFKEQ. CDR3 amino acids: CASSHGRTPGNTIYF. CDR3 sequence (DNA): TGTGCCAGCAGCCACGGACGGACTCCTGGAAACACCATATATTTT.

This chain uses TRBV10-1 with TRBJ2-3; 10 bases map to TRBD2. V shed 8 bases and J 3 bases; nucleotides not matched to a gene: 5. The CDR3 runs 14 residues. Looked up from germline, CDR1 is WNHNN and CDR2 is SYGVQD (reference sequence). The CDR3 sequence: CASSKREGTDTQYF. The CDR3 coding sequence is TGCGCCAGCTCCAAGCGGGAGGGTACAGATACGCAGTATTTT.

The chain combines TRBV13 with TRBJ1-3, with TRBD1 as a possible D gene (5 bases). Looked up from germline, CDR1 is PRHDT and CDR2 is FYEKMQ (reference sequence). CDR3 length equals 14 residues. With 5 bases removed from V and 4 bases from J, the gap between germline ends came to 12 bases. This CDR3 reads CASSREGLGNTIYF. DNA for the CDR3: TGTGCCAGCAGCCGGGAGGGACTCGGAAACACCATATATTTT.

The V and J genes are TRBV15 and TRBJ1-2; 8 bases agree with TRBD1. With V trimmed by 9 bases and J by 3 bases, 6 bases remained unmatched. CDR1 and CDR2 (germline): LNHNV, YYDKDF (reference sequence). The CDR3 totals 13 residues. Here the CDR3 DNA reads TGTGCCACTTCCTTACAGGGGGACTATGGCTACACCTTC. Translation: CATSLQGDYGYTF.

The CDR3 sequence is CASGTSGTNEQFF. CDR3 sequence (DNA): TGTGCCAGTGGGACTAGCGGAACAAATGAGCAGTTCTTC. J is TRBJ2-1 and V is TRBV19; 11 bases fit TRBD2. This CDR3 is built from 13 residues. V dropped 8 bases and J dropped 7; count of bases not matched to a gene: 4. The germline gives CDR1 LNHDA, CDR2 SQIVND (reference sequence).

V gene TRBV6-5 combines with J gene TRBJ2-3; TRBD2 matches 12 bases. The junction had 7 bases not matched to a gene; V was cut back by 6 bases and J by 6 bases. The length of the CDR3 is 15 residues. From germline, CDR1 is MNHEY and CDR2 SVGAGI. This chain's CDR3 is CASSRLAGEQDTQYF. The CDR3 region has the DNA TGTGCCAGCAGCCGACTAGCGGGAGAGCAGGATACGCAGTATTTT.

The rearrangement links TRBV5-1 to TRBJ2-5; 7 bases align to TRBD2. The DNA end lines up better with TRBJ2-7; the J call may be wrong. Germline V CDR1 and CDR2: SGHRS, YFSETQ. CDR3 length equals 15 residues. CDR3 in amino acids: CASSLTERGLFEQYF. CDR3 coding DNA: TGCGCCAGCAGCTTGACCGAGCGGGGCCTTTTCGAGCAGTACTTC.

The chain employs TRBV11-3 and TRBJ2-7, with 7 positions matching TRBD1. Trimming took 6 bases from V and 3 from J; bases not matched to a gene: 8. The CDR3 spans 14 residues. The germline CDR1 and CDR2 sequences are SGHNT and YENEEA. The DNA for the CDR3 is TGTGCCAGCAGTCCCACGAGGACAGGCTACGAGCAGTACTTC. It specifies CASSPTRTGYEQYF. Drawing the rest from reference TRBV11-3 and TRBJ2-7, the complete variable domain is EAGVVQSPRYKIIEKKQPVAFWCNPISGHNTLYWYLQNLGQGPELLIRYENEEAVDDSQLPKDRFSAERLKGVDSTLKIQPAELGDSAVYLCASSPTRTGYEQYFGPGTRLTVT.